This entry concerns a single T cell receptor (beta chain). The antigen remains unidentified. The CDR3 totals 17 residues. CDR1 is LNHDA, CDR2 SQIVND, per germline (reference sequence). The V and J ends lost 5 bases and 4 bases, in that order; junction bases with no gene match: 13. Some clones are missing from TCRdb's copy, which holds only in-frame ones; the method was immunoSEQ multiplex PCR. The table lists 30,000 or so clones, about 90% of them singletons, with 0.2% to 0.3% in the top ten. The entry originates in a study of T cells after posttransplantation cyclophosphamide. Findings and caveats of the study: Skin or GI-infiltrating T cells shared few TRB sequences with blood. After PTCy, TRB diversity resembled that of CNI/methotrexate controls.

The naive gate required viable CD3+CD4+ or CD3+CD8+ cells with CCR7+CD45RA+CD45RO-CD95-CD27+CD28+ phenotype. Peripheral blood was collected from the related graft donor on the marrow donation day. The sample consisted of naive CD4+ T cells sorted from PBMCs. V usage is TRBV19 and J usage is TRBJ2-7, with 11 bases that match TRBD2. The sequence was collected from a woman aged 55-70 years in good health, CMV-negative, and a related stem cell transplant donor. CDR3 bases: TGTGCCAGTAGTCGGCCGGCAGGGACTAGCGGACTATACGAGCAGTACTTC. Its translation is CASSRPAGTSGLYEQYF.